This TCR beta chain comes out of a study of T cell repertoires in cytomegalovirus infection (dated by TCRdb to the late 2010s). At the level of the whole study: Alongside well-studied HLA-B-restricted epitopes, the peptide stimulations were aimed at recently identified HLA-C-restricted CMV epitopes, whose presentation resists viral immunomodulation. Because public TCR beta signatures pointed to carriage of CMV infection together with the matching HLA type, the HLA type of each donor mattered for the analysis.

The paper's findings and limits, for the study overall: Carriers of CMV infection plus the relevant HLA type were discriminated by the cumulative frequency of public TCR beta family members in the study cohort and in an independent approximately 400-donor cohort. The ex vivo response was dominated by HLA-C-restricted CMV-specific TCR beta clonotypes, which also provided the single most frequent clonotype in two of eight donors.

This clonotype was found many times. Its antigen is not yet known. No per-base quality is available; no much larger clone lies one base away. The data were produced on an Illumina HiSeq 1500. The public reads were reanalyzed by TCRdb: fastp trimming at Q25, MiXCR alignment, in-frame beta chains only. Rows are combined by CDR3 protein, so each entry shows the most common genes and DNA. Here the sample has about a million distinct CDR3 sequences; approximately 32% occur a single time. In total, the top ten clones hold under 15% of the sample. According to the study, the label for this sample's treatment or condition signals: in vitro stimulation with specific CMV peptide epitopes to enrich CMV-specific T cells. The source was cultured CD8+ T cells from PBMCs, collected from culture after CMV antigen stimulation. This receptor was identified in a human donor in good health (CMV status not recorded). Some clones in this sample may be carry-over from other donors' samples.

CDR3 region: CASTPGLNTEAFF. The sequenced DNA is TGTGCCAGCACTCCGGGGCTGAACACTGAAGCTTTCTTT. The receptor chain draws on TRBV12-3 or TRBV12-4 and TRBJ1-1; TRBD1 is a weak D gene call, 5 bases matching. Including cysteine and phenylalanine, the CDR3 has 13 amino acids. CDR3 DNA only is kept here, 39 bases in frame from base 1. The trim is 7 bases for V and 0 bases for J, with a gap of 9 bases between the germline ends.